This T cell receptor (beta chain) was captured in a study of cytomegalovirus exposure and HLA in healthy donors. Study findings and constraints: Within an earlier analysis, most TCR beta V segments proved productive either about 87% or about 30% of the time.

Researchers ran the PCR with 60 Vbeta and 13 Jbeta primers. The table came from immunoSEQ multiplex PCR; TCRdb's copy has only in-frame clones and leaves some out. This sample has over 150,000 clones; 70% to 80% occur once, and the top ten carry just under 3%. This clone has just a few counts. The target antigen is unknown. CDR1 SGDLS and CDR2 YYNGEE come from the germline V gene. Trimming removed 3 bases from V and 2 bases from J; junction bases left unmatched: 16. The CDR3 is 18 residues long. This sequence joins TRBV9 and TRBJ2-7; 8 bases are shared with TRBD2. The clonotype was recovered from a woman between 25 and 40 years old in good health and CMV-seronegative. Sequences were obtained from PBMCs. The DNA for the CDR3 is TGTGCCAGCAGCGGCCGCGGGGGGCCCGCCGGAGGGGCCTACGAGCAGTACTTC. Encoded protein: CASSGRGGPAGGAYEQYF.